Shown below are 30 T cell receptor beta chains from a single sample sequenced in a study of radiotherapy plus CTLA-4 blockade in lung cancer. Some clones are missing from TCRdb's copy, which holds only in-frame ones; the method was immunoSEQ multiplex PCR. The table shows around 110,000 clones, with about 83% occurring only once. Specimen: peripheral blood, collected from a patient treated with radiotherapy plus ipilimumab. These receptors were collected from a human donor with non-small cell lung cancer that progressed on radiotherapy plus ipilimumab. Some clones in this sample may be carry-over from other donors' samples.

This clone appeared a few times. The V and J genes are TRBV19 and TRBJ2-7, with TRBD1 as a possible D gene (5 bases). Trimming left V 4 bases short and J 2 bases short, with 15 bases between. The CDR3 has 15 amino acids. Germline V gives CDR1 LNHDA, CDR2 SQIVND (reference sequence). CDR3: CASSNQDTSTYEQYF. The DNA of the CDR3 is TGTGCCAGTAGTAATCAGGACACCAGTACCTACGAGCAGTACTTC.

CDR3 in DNA: TGCAGCGAATCTGCGGGCACAGATACGCAGTATTTT. Protein product: CSESAGTDTQYF. This chain links TRBV29-1 with TRBJ2-3, with D hard to call. From germline, CDR1 is SQVTM and CDR2 ANQGSEA. V was cut by 7 bases and J by 1 base, with 9 bases left in between. The CDR3 spans 12 residues.

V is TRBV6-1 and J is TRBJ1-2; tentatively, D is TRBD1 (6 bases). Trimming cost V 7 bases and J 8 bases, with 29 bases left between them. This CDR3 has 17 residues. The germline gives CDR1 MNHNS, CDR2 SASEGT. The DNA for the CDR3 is TGTGCCAGCACTGACCCCTGGGCCAAACAGGGAGTGGAGGGCTACACCTTC. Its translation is CASTDPWAKQGVEGYTF.

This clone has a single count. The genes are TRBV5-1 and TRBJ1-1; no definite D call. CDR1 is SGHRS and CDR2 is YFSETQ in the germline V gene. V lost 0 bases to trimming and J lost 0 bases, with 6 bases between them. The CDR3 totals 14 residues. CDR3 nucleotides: TGCGCCAGCAGCTTGGCCAGAGTGAACACTGAAGCTTTCTTT. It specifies CASSLARVNTEAFF.

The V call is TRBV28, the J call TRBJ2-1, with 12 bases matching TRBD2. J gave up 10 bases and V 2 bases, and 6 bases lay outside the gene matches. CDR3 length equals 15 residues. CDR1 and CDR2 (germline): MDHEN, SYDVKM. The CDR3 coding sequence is TGTGCCAGCAGTTTAGGTCTAGCGGGGGGGCCAGAGCAGTTCTTC. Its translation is CASSLGLAGGPEQFF.

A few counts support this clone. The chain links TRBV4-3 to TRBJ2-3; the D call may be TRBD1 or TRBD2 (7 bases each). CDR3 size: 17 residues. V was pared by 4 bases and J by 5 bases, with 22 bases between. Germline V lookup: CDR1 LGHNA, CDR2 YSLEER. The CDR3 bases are TGCGCCAGCAGCCTAGGGGTAGCAGGGGGGGCCGAAGATACGCAGTATTTT. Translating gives CASSLGVAGGAEDTQYF.

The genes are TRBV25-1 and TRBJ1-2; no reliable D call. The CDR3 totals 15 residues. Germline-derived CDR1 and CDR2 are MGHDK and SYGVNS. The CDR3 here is CVLYVREKPNYGYTF. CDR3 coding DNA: TGTGTCTTATACGTTCGGGAAAAACCTAACTATGGCTACACCTTC.

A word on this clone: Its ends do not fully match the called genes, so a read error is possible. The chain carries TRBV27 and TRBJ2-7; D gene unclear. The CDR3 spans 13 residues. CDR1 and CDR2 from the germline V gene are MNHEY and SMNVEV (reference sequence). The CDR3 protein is CASKSGVFYGQYF. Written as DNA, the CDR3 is TGTGCCAGCAAATCTGGGGTTTTCTACGGGCAGTACTTC.

The CDR3 region has the DNA TGCGCCAGCAGCGGGATCGTCACAGATACGCAGTATTTT. This translates into CASSGIVTDTQYF. This chain links TRBV5-1 with TRBJ2-3, with D hard to call. This CDR3 region has 13 residues. Germline loops: CDR1 SGHRS, CDR2 YFSETQ. V was pared by 4 bases and J by 2 bases, with 8 bases between.

This CDR3 reads CASSVGQGAGEAFF. CDR3 DNA: TGTGCCAGCAGCGTTGGACAGGGGGCTGGAGAAGCTTTCTTT. V is TRBV9 and J is TRBJ1-1; 11 bases are a match to TRBD1. With V trimmed by 2 bases and J by 8 bases, 5 bases remained unmatched. Germline-derived CDR1 and CDR2 are SGDLS and YYNGEE. The CDR3 runs to 14 residues.

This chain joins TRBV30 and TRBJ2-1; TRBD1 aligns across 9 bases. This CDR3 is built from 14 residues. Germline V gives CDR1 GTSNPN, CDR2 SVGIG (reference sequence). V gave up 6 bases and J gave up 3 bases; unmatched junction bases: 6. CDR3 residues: CACTGTGIYNEQFF. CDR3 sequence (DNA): TGTGCCTGTACCGGGACAGGGATCTACAATGAGCAGTTCTTC.

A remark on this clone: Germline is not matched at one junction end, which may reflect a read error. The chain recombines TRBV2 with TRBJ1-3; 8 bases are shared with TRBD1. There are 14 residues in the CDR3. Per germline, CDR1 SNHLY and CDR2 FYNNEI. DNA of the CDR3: TGTGCCAGCAGTGAGGGGACAGGTCTAGCTCTCAGAGATTTT. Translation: CASSEGTGLALRDF.

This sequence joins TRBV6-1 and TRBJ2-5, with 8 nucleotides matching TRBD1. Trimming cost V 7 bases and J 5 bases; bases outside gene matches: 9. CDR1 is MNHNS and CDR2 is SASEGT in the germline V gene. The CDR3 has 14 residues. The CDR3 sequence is CASIIQGVRETQYF. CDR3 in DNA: TGTGCCAGCATTATACAGGGGGTCCGTGAGACCCAGTACTTC.

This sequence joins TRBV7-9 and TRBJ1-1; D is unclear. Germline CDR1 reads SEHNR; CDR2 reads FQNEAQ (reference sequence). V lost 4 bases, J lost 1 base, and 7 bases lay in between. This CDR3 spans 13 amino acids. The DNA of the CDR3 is TGTGCCAGCAGCTGGGGAAGGAACACTGAAGCTTTCTTT. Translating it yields CASSWGRNTEAFF.

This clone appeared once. The chain's CDR3 is CASSLQGGETQYF. CDR3 nucleotides: TGCGCCAGCAGCTTGCAGGGTGGAGAGACCCAGTACTTC. The chain uses TRBV5-1 and TRBJ2-5, with D possibly matching TRBD1 (5 bases). Germline loops: CDR1 SGHRS, CDR2 YFSETQ. V lost 1 base to trimming and J lost 4 bases, with 8 bases between them. This CDR3 comprises 13 residues.

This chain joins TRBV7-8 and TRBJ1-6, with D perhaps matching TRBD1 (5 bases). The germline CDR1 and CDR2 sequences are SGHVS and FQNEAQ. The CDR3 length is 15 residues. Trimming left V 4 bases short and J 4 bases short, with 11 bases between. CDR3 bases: TGTGCCAGCAGCTCGTTTGGGGGTTATAATTCACCCCTCCACTTT. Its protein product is CASSSFGGYNSPLHF.

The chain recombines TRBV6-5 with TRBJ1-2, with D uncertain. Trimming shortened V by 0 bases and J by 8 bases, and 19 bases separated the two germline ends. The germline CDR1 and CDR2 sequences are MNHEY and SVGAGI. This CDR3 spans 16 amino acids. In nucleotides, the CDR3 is TGTGCCAGCAGTTACTCGTTTGGCAGGATTGAGCGGGGCTACACCTTC. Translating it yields CASSYSFGRIERGYTF.

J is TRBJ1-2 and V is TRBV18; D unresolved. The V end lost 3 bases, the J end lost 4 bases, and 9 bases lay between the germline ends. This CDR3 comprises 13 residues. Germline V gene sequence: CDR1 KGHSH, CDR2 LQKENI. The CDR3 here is CASSPGQPYGYTF. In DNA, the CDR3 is TGTGCCAGCTCACCGGGCCAGCCCTATGGCTACACCTTC.

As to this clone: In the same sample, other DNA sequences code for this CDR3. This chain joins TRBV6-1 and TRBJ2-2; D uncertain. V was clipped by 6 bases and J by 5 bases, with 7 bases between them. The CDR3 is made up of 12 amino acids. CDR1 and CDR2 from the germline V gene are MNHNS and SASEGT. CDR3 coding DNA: TGTGCCAGCAGCGCATATACCGGGGAGCTGTTTTTT. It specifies CASSAYTGELFF.

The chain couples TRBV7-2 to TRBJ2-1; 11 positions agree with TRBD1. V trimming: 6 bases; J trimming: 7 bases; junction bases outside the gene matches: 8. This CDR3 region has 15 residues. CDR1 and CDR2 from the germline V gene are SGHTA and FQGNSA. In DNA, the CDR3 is TGTGCCAGCAGAACGGGACAGGGGGTTTGGAATGAGCAGTTCTTC. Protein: CASRTGQGVWNEQFF.

The CDR3 here is CASSPGRYNEQFF. CDR3 sequence (DNA): TGTGCCAGCAGCCCTGGACGCTACAATGAGCAGTTCTTC. The rearrangement uses TRBV7-2 and TRBJ2-1; D unclear. In germline, CDR1 is SGHTA, CDR2 FQGNSA. CDR3 length: 13 amino acids. V was trimmed by 5 bases and J by 3 bases, leaving 8 bases between them.

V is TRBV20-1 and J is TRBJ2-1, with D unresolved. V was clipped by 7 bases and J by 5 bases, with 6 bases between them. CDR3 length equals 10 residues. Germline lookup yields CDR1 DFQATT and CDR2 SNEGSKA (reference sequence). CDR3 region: CSVWNNEQFF. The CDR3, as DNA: TGCAGTGTTTGGAACAATGAGCAGTTCTTC.

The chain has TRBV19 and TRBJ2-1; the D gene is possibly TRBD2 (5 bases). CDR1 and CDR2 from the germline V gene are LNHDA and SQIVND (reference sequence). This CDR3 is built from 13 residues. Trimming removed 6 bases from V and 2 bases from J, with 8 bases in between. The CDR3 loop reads CASRREPYNEQFF. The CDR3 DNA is TGTGCCAGTAGAAGGGAGCCCTACAATGAGCAGTTCTTC.

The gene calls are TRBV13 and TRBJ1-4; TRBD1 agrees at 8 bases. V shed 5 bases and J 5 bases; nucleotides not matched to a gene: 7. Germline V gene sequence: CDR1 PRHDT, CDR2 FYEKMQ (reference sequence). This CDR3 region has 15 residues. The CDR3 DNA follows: TGTGCCAGCAGCCCCACCCGACAGGGGAATGAAAAACTGTTTTTT. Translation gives CASSPTRQGNEKLFF.

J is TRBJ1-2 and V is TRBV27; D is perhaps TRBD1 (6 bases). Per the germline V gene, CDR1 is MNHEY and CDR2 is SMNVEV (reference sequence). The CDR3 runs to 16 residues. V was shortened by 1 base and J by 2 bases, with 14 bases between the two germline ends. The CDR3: CASSLFAGVGNYGYTF. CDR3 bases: TGTGCCAGCAGTTTATTCGCAGGGGTTGGAAACTATGGCTACACCTTC.

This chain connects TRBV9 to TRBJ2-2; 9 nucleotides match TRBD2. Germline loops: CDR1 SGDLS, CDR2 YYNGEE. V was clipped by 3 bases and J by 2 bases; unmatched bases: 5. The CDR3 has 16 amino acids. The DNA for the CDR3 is TGTGCCAGCAGCGGCCTAGCGGGGCGAAACACCGGGGAGCTGTTTTTT. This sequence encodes CASSGLAGRNTGELFF.

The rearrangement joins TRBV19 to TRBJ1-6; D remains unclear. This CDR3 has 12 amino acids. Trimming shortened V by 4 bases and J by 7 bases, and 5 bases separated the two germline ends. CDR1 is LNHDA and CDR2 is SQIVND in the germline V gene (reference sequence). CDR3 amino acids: CASSSRNSPLHF. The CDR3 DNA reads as TGTGCCAGTAGTAGCAGAAATTCACCCCTCCACTTT.

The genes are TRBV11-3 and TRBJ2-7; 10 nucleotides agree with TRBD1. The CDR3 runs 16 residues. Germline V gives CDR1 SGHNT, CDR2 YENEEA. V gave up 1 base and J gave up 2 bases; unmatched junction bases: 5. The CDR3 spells CASSLGGGQGAYEQYF. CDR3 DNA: TGTGCCAGCAGCTTAGGTGGAGGACAGGGGGCCTACGAGCAGTACTTC.

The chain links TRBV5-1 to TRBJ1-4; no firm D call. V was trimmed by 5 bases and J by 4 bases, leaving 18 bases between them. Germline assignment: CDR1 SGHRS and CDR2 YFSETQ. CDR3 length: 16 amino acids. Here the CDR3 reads CASSRDPSMGNEKLFF. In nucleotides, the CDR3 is TGCGCCAGCAGTCGGGATCCTAGTATGGGTAATGAAAAACTGTTTTTT.

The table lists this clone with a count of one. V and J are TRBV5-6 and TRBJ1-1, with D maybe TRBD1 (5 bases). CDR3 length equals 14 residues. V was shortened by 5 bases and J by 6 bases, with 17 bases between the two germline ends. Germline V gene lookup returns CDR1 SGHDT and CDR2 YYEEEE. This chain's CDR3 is CASRKIGGSAEAFF. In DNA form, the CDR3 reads TGTGCCAGCAGAAAGATCGGGGGTTCCGCTGAAGCTTTCTTT.